The 17 T cell receptor beta chains presented below share a single source sample, sequenced in a study of OX40 agonist ivuxolimab in advanced cancers. TCRdb keeps only in-frame clones here, not all; method: immunoSEQ multiplex PCR. The table includes 51,000 or so clones, 70% to 80% detected once. The input for sequencing was CD4+ or CD8+ T cells sorted from blood, taken in a trial of the OX40 agonist ivuxolimab. The receptor source for this set is an adult with an advanced solid tumor such as melanoma, head and neck, liver or kidney cancer.

This chain joins TRBV5-1 and TRBJ2-3; tentative D call: TRBD1 (5 bases). This CDR3 comprises 19 residues. Trimming took off 0 bases at V and 1 base at J, with 21 bases between the two ends. Germline CDR1 and CDR2: SGHRS and YFSETQ. CDR3 in DNA: TGCGCCAGCAGCTTGGGACTGGGGCGAAGGTCGAGCCGCACAGATACGCAGTATTTT. It yields the protein CASSLGLGRRSSRTDTQYF. The whole variable domain, remainder taken from reference TRBV5-1 and TRBJ2-3, is KAGVTQTPRYLIKTRGQQVTLSCSPISGHRSVSWYQQTPGQGLQFLFEYFSETQRNKGNFPGRFSGRQFSNSRSEMNVSTLELGDSALYLCASSLGLGRRSSRTDTQYFGPGTRLTVL.

The DNA for the CDR3 is TGTGCTGTAGACGCGGGACAGTCCAATCAGCCCCAGCATTTT. This gives the protein CAVDAGQSNQPQHF. This chain connects TRBV6-1 to TRBJ1-5; 7 bases map to TRBD1. Germline V gene lookup returns CDR1 MNHNS and CDR2 SASEGT. The CDR3 is made up of 14 amino acids.

The chain combines TRBV19 with TRBJ2-7; 7 bases agree with TRBD2. V lost 3 bases and J lost 5; bases outside the gene matches: 7. The CDR3 runs to 14 residues. Germline CDR1 is LNHDA and CDR2 is SQIVND (reference sequence). Here the CDR3 reads CASSMGRESNEQYF. CDR3 DNA: TGTGCCAGTAGTATGGGGCGGGAGTCGAACGAGCAGTACTTC.

V is TRBV2 and J is TRBJ2-7, with D perhaps matching TRBD1 or TRBD2 (5 bases each). CDR1 and CDR2 from the germline V gene are SNHLY and FYNNEI. V was trimmed by 5 bases and J by 3 bases, leaving 11 bases between them. The CDR3 runs to 13 residues. Here the CDR3 reads CASSRDGNYEQYF. CDR3 nucleotide sequence: TGTGCCAGCAGTCGGGACGGGAACTACGAGCAGTACTTC.

V usage is TRBV4-2 and J usage is TRBJ2-7; a weak D match, TRBD1 (6 bases). This CDR3 has 14 residues. Trimming took off 3 bases at V and 3 bases at J, with 12 bases between the two ends. Per the germline V gene, CDR1 is LGHNA and CDR2 is YNFKEQ. The DNA of the CDR3 is TGTGCCAGCAGCCAGGGGGACATTTACTACGAGCAGTACTTC. It yields the protein CASSQGDIYYEQYF.

Here the CDR3 DNA reads TGCGCCAGCAGCCAAGATATCGTGAATGAAAAACTGTTTTTT. Translated: CASSQDIVNEKLFF. This chain connects TRBV4-3 to TRBJ1-4, with D hard to call. The V gene's germline CDR1 is LGHNA and CDR2 YSLEER. V lost 0 bases, J lost 5 bases, and 7 bases lay in between. The CDR3 length is 14 residues.

The V call is TRBV10-2, the J call TRBJ1-2; weak D call: TRBD1 (5 bases). V lost 7 bases, J lost 6 bases, and 15 bases lay in between. The V gene's germline CDR1 is WSHSY and CDR2 SAAADI. The CDR3 sequence is 13 residues long. The CDR3 DNA reads as TGCGCCAGCACCGGGACGGCGGGAGATGGCTACACCTTC. Protein product: CASTGTAGDGYTF.

This sequence joins TRBV6-1 and TRBJ2-1; no clear D. Per the germline V gene, CDR1 is MNHNS and CDR2 is SASEGT. The ends were cut back, 5 bases at V and 6 bases at J, with 8 bases in the middle. This CDR3 spans 12 amino acids. CDR3 DNA: TGTGCCAGCAGTAACGTCCTCAATGAGCAGTTCTTC. Residues: CASSNVLNEQFF.

The rearrangement links TRBV5-1 to TRBJ2-7; 9 nucleotides match TRBD2. J lost 7 bases, V lost 5 bases, and 13 bases had no gene match. Germline V gives CDR1 SGHRS, CDR2 YFSETQ. The CDR3 has 15 residues. The CDR3 sequence: CASRPNSGGDGEQYF. As DNA, the CDR3 is TGCGCCAGCAGACCGAATAGCGGGGGTGATGGAGAGCAGTACTTC.

The rearrangement links TRBV11-2 to TRBJ1-2, with D perhaps TRBD1 (5 bases). The CDR3 loop spans 14 amino acids. Germline V CDR1 and CDR2: SGHAT, FQNNGV. V was cut by 6 bases and J by 4 bases, with 15 bases left in between. Here the CDR3 reads CASSPLGALYGYTF. The CDR3, as DNA: TGTGCCAGCAGTCCCCTCGGGGCCCTCTATGGCTACACCTTC. Full variable domain (remainder filled in from reference TRBV11-2 and TRBJ1-2): EAGVAQSPRYKIIEKRQSVAFWCNPISGHATLYWYQQILGQGPKLLIQFQNNGVVDDSQLPKDRFSAERLKGVDSTLKIQPAKLEDSAVYLCASSPLGALYGYTFGSGTRLTVV.

This chain links TRBV5-1 with TRBJ2-1; 8 bases fit TRBD2. The V and J ends lost 4 bases and 6 bases, in that order; junction bases with no gene match: 12. CDR3 size: 16 residues. Germline lookup yields CDR1 SGHRS and CDR2 YFSETQ. CDR3 coding DNA: TGCGCCAGCAGCCCCCAGGGAGCGGGGGCCCCCAATGAGCAGTTCTTC. This encodes CASSPQGAGAPNEQFF.

The chain uses TRBV6-1 and TRBJ2-7; D gene ambiguous. Germline V CDR1 and CDR2: MNHNS, SASEGT. V lost 0 bases, J lost 7 bases, and 10 bases lay in between. The CDR3 contains 13 residues. The CDR3 loop reads CASSEAWTGEQYF. The CDR3 nucleotides read TGTGCCAGCAGTGAAGCGTGGACCGGGGAGCAGTACTTC.

V is TRBV11-2 and J is TRBJ2-2; D not certain. The germline CDR1 and CDR2 sequences are SGHAT and FQNNGV. The V gene lost 5 bases and the J gene lost 4 bases, with 8 bases spanning the gap. The CDR3 has 13 residues. In nucleotides, the CDR3 is TGTGCCAGCAGCCCTCGCGGCACCGGGGAGCTGTTTTTT. Translation: CASSPRGTGELFF.

This clone occurred a few times. The rearrangement joins TRBV6-4 to TRBJ1-1; weak D call: TRBD1 (5 bases). The CDR3 has 13 residues. Between the trimmed V and J ends, which lost 3 bases and 0 bases, there was a span of 5 bases. Germline lookup yields CDR1 MRHNA and CDR2 SNTAGT. CDR3 bases: TGTGCCAGCAGTGAACAGGTGAACACTGAAGCTTTCTTT. It specifies CASSEQVNTEAFF.

The chain carries TRBV30 and TRBJ2-6; D remains unclear. From germline, CDR1 is GTSNPN and CDR2 SVGIG (reference sequence). The CDR3 totals 16 residues. The V gene lost 5 bases and the J gene lost 0 bases, with 14 bases spanning the gap. Here the CDR3 reads CAWARERISGANVLTF. CDR3 sequence (DNA): TGTGCCTGGGCGAGAGAAAGGATCTCTGGGGCCAACGTCCTGACTTTC.

This chain uses TRBV13 with TRBJ2-3; tentative D call: TRBD2 (6 bases). V was trimmed by 4 bases and J by 4 bases, leaving 18 bases between them. CDR1 and CDR2 (germline): PRHDT, FYEKMQ (reference sequence). CDR3 size: 16 residues. CDR3 coding DNA: TGTGCCAGCAGCTCTAGGGACTTTTTTACCCCAGATACGCAGTATTTT. Translating gives CASSSRDFFTPDTQYF.

This clone was counted a few times. The V gene is TRBV28, the J gene TRBJ2-4, with a weak D call TRBD2 (5 bases). The germline V and J ends were trimmed by 1 base and 0 bases, with 13 bases remaining between them. The CDR3 loop spans 17 amino acids. Germline assignment: CDR1 MDHEN and CDR2 SYDVKM. CDR3 DNA sequence: TGTGCCAGCAGTTTATCAGAGGGAATAATAGCCAAAAACATTCAGTACTTC. Its protein is CASSLSEGIIAKNIQYF. The full variable domain, rest sourced from reference TRBV28 and TRBJ2-4, is DVKVTQSSRYLVKRTGEKVFLECVQDMDHENMFWYRQDPGLGLRLIYFSYDVKMKEKGDIPEGYSVSREKKERFSLILESASTNQTSMYLCASSLSEGIIAKNIQYFGAGTRLSVL.